Sequencing of this TCR beta chain was carried out in a study of beta chain features in type 1 diabetes. For the study at large: Patient and healthy donor groups were alike in age, gender and cell yields.

The length of the CDR3 is 13 residues. Per germline, CDR1 SGHTA and CDR2 FQGNSA. The study, taken as a whole, reports: The cDNA sequencing approach could over-represent high-TCR-expressing cells.

Populations isolated by sorting all had purity greater than 95%. The investigators reverse transcribed all of the isolated RNA, so they sequenced expressed TCRB transcripts. Sequencing used immunoSEQ multiplex PCR; TCRdb keeps in-frame clones, though not all of them. The sample includes 250,000 to 300,000 clones, about 8.5% of them seen just once. Notes on this clone: Its antigen remains unknown. The junction shows a germline mismatch at one end, possibly a read error.

What was sequenced was central memory CD4+ T cells from blood. The chain carries TRBV7-2 and TRBJ1-5; unclear D gene. The TCR comes from a woman aged 18-30 years in good health. The CDR3 loop is CASSQDRNQPQHF. In nucleotides, the CDR3 is TGCGCCAGCAGCCAAGATCGAAATCAGCCCCAGCATTTT.